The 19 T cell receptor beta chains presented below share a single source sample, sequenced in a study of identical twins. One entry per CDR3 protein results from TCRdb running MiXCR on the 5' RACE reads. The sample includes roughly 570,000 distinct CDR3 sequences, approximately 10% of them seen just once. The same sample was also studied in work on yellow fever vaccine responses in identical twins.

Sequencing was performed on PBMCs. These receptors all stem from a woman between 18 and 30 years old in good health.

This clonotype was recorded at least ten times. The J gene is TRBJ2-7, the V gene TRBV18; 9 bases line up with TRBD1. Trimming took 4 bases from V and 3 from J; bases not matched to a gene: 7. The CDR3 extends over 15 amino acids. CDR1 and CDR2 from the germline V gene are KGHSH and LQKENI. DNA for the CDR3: TGTGCCAGCTCACTTAGCCCGACAGGGGGCTACGAGCAGTACTTC. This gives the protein CASSLSPTGGYEQYF.

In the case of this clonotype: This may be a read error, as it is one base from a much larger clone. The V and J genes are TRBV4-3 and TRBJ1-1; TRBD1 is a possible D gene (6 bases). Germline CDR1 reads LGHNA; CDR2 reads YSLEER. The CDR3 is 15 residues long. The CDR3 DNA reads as TGCGCCAGCAGCCCGGACAGTTCTATTAGAACTGAAGCTCTCTTT. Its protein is CASSPDSSIRTEALF.

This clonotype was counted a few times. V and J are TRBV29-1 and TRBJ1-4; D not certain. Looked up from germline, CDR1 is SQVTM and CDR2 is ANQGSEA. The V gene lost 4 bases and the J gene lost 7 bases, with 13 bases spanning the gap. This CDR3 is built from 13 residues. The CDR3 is CSVAISGVEKLFF. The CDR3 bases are TGCAGCGTTGCGATCTCGGGCGTTGAAAAACTGTTTTTT.

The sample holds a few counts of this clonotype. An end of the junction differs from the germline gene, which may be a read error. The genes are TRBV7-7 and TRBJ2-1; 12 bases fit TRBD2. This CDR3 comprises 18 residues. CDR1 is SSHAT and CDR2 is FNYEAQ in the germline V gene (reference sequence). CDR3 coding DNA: TGTGCTAGCAGCCGTAAAACCTCTCTAGCGGGAGGGTACAATGAGCAGTTCTTC. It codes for CASSRKTSLAGGYNEQFF. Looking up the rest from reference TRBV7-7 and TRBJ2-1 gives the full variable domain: GAGVSQSPRYKVTKRGQDVTLRCDPISSHATLYWYQQALGQGPEFLTYFNYEAQPDKSGLPSDRFSAERPEGSISTLTIQRTEQRDSAMYRCASSRKTSLAGGYNEQFFGPGTRLTVL.

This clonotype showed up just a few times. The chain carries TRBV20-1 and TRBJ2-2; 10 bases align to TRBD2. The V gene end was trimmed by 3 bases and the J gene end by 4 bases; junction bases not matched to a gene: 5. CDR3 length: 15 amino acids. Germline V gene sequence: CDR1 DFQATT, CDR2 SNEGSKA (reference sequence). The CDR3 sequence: CSASRLAGVTGELFF. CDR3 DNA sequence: TGCAGTGCTAGCCGGCTAGCGGGAGTCACCGGGGAGCTGTTTTTT.

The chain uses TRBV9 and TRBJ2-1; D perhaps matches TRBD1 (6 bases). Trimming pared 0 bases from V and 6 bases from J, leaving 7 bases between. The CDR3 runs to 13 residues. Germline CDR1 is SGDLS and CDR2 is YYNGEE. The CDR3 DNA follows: TGTGCCAGCAGCGTAGCGGACAGCAATGAGCAGTTCTTC. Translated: CASSVADSNEQFF.

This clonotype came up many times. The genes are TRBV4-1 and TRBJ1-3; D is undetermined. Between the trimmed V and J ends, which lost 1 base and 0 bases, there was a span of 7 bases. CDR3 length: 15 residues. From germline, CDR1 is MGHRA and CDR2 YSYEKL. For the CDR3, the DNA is TGCGCCAGCAGCCAAGTCAGAGGCTCTGGAAACACCATATATTTT. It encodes CASSQVRGSGNTIYF.

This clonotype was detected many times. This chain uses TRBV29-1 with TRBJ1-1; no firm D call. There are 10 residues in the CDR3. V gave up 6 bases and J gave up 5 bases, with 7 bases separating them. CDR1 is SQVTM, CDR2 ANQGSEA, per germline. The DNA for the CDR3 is TGCAGCGTAGAGACGACTGAAGCTTTCTTT. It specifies CSVETTEAFF.

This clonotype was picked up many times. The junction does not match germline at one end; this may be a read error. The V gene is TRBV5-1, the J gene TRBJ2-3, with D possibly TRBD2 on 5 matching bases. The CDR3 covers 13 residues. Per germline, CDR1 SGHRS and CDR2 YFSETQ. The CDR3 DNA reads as TGTGCCAGCAGGATGGACTCCACAGATACGCAGTATTTT. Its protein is CASRMDSTDTQYF.

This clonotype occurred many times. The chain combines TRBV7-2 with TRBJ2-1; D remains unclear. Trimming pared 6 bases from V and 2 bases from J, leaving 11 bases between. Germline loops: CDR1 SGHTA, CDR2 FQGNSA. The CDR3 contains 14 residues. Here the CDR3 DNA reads TGTGCCAGCAGTCCTTCCAGCGCCTACAATGAGCAGTTCTTC. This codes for CASSPSSAYNEQFF.

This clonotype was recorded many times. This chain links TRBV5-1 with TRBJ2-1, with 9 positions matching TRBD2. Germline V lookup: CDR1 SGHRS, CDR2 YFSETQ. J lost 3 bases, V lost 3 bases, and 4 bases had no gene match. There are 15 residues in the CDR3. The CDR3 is CASSYSGSNYNEQFF. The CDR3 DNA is TGCGCCAGCAGCTATAGCGGGAGTAACTACAATGAGCAGTTCTTC.

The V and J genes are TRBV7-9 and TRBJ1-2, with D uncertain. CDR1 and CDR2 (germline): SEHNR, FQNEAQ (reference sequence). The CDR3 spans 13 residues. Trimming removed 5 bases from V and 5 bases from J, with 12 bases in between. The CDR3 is CASSPKIGYGYTF. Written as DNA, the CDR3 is TGTGCCAGCAGCCCTAAGATCGGGTATGGCTACACCTTC.

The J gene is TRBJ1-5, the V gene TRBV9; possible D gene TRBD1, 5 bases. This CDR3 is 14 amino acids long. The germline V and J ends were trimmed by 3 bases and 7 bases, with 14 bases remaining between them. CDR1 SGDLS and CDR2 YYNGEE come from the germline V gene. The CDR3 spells CASSAWGVGQPQHF. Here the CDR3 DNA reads TGTGCCAGCAGCGCCTGGGGGGTAGGACAGCCCCAGCATTTT.

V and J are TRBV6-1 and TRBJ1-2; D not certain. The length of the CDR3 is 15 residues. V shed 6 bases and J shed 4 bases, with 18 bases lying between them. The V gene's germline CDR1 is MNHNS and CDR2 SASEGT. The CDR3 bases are TGTGCCAGCAGACCCCCGAATGGGCAGATCTATGGCTACACCTTC. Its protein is CASRPPNGQIYGYTF.

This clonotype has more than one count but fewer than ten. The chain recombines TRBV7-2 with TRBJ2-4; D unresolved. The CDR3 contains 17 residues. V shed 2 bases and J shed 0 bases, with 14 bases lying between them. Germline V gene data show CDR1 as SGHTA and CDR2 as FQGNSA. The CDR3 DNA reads TGTGCCAGCAGCTTAAGCGTGCAGACCTTAGCCAAAAACATTCAGTACTTC. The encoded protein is CASSLSVQTLAKNIQYF.

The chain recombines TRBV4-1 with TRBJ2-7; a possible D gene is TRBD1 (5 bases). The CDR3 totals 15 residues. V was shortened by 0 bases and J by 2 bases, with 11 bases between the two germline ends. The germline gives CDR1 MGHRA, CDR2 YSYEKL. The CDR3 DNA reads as TGCGCCAGCAGCCAAGAGGGCAGGGAAACCTACGAGCAGTACTTC. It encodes CASSQEGRETYEQYF.

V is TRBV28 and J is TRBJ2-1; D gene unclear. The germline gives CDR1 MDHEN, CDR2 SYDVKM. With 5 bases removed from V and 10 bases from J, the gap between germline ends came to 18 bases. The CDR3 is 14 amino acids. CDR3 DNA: TGTGCCAGCAGTGCCATCAAGTCAATTAGGGAGCAGTTCTTC. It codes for CASSAIKSIREQFF.

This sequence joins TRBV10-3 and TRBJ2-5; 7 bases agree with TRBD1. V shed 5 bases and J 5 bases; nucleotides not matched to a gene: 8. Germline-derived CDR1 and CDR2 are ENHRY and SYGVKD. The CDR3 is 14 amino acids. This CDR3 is CAISREGAWETQYF. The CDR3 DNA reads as TGTGCCATCAGTCGAGAGGGGGCATGGGAGACCCAGTACTTC.

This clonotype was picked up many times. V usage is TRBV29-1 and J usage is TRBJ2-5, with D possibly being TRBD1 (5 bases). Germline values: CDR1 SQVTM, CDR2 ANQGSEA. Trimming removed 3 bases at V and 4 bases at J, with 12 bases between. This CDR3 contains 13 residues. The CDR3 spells CSVDMGPAETQYF. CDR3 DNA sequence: TGCAGCGTTGATATGGGGCCAGCAGAGACCCAGTACTTC.